The 3 T cell receptor beta chains below all came from one sample that was sequenced in a study of blood T cell repertoires in COVID-19. Profiling relied on immunoSEQ multiplex PCR, and the TCRdb table lists in-frame clones only, not all of them. The sample lists over 200,000 clones, nearly 90% occurring once. The sample consisted of PBMCs or T cells enriched from blood (not recorded which). These receptors came from a woman younger than 45 with acute COVID-19.

The chain joins TRBV2 to TRBJ1-1, with unresolved D. V was shortened by 2 bases and J by 7 bases, with 8 bases between the two germline ends. Germline CDR1 is SNHLY and CDR2 is FYNNEI. The CDR3 sequence is 12 residues long. CDR3 loop: CASSEYGIEAFF. CDR3 sequence (DNA): TGTGCCAGCAGTGAATACGGGATTGAAGCTTTCTTT. Variable domain in full (rest from reference TRBV2 and TRBJ1-1): EPEVTQTPSHQVTQMGQEVILRCVPISNHLYFYWYRQILGQKVEFLVSFYNNEISEKSEIFDDQFSVERPDGSNFTLKIRSTKLEDSAMYFCASSEYGIEAFFGQGTRLTVV.

The chain couples TRBV29-1 to TRBJ1-2; TRBD1 agrees at 7 bases. The junction had 17 bases not matched to a gene; V was cut back by 7 bases and J by 6 bases. Germline CDR1 reads SQVTM; CDR2 reads ANQGSEA. CDR3 length: 15 amino acids. As DNA, the CDR3 is TGCAGCGCCGCGGGACAGATTGGGCTGGAACATGGCTACACCTTC. As protein: CSAAGQIGLEHGYTF.

This chain uses TRBV18 with TRBJ1-5; 7 nucleotides align to TRBD1. Germline CDR1 and CDR2: KGHSH and LQKENI. The V gene end was trimmed by 3 bases and the J gene end by 6 bases; junction bases not matched to a gene: 5. This CDR3 has 14 residues. In nucleotides, the CDR3 is TGTGCCAGCTCACCCTTGGGGACAGCTCAGCCCCAGCATTTT. This gives the protein CASSPLGTAQPQHF. Supplemented by reference TRBV18 and TRBJ1-5, the full variable domain reads NAGVMQNPRHLVRRRGQEARLRCSPMKGHSHVYWYRQLPEEGLKFMVYLQKENIIDESGMPKERFSAEFPKEGPSILRIQQVVRGDSAAYFCASSPLGTAQPQHFGDGTRLSIL.